One T cell receptor beta chain is described in this entry. Repertoires were generated with immunoSEQ multiplex PCR, while TCRdb's copy carries only in-frame clones and drops some. The sample yields 110,000 or so clones, approximately 89% seen once. The sample is drawn from a study of blood T cell repertoires in COVID-19. Study details: From T cells, B-cell-depleted T cells, or PBMCs came the material, which was cDNA or gDNA.

Unmatched junction bases numbered 2, after V lost 5 bases and J lost 9 bases. The CDR3 is 13 residues long. CDR1 and CDR2 from the germline V gene are MNHEY and SMNVEV (reference sequence). The receptor was isolated from an older woman with COVID-19, enrolled during active disease. The chain is built from TRBV27 and TRBJ1-6, with 9 bases that match TRBD1. The specimen was peripheral blood. The CDR3 DNA reads as TGTGCCAGCAGTAGGGACAGGGCTTCACCCCTCCACTTT. Translating gives CASSRDRASPLHF.